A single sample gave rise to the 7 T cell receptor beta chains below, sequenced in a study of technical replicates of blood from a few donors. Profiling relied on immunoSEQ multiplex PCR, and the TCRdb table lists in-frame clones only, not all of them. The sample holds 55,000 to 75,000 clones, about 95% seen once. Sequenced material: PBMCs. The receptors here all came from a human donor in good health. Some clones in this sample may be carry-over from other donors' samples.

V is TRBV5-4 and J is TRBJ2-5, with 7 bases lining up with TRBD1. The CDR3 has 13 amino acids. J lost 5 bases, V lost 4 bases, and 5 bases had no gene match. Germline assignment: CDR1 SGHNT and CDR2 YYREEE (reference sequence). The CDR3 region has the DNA TGTGCCAGCAGCCCAGACAGGGCCGAGACCCAGTACTTC. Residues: CASSPDRAETQYF.

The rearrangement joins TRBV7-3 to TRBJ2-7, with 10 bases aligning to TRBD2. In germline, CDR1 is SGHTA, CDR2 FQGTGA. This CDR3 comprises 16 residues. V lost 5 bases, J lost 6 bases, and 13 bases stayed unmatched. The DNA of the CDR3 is TGTGCCAGCAGCACTCTTCGGACTAGCGGCTTTTTCGAGCAGTACTTC. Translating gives CASSTLRTSGFFEQYF.

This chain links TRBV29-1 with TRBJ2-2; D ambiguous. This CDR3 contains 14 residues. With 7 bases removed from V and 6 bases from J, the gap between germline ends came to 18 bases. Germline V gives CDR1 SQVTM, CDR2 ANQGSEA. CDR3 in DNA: TGCAGCGCCAGCCTCGACTGGCTCCCCGGGGAGCTGTTTTTT. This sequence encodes CSASLDWLPGELFF.

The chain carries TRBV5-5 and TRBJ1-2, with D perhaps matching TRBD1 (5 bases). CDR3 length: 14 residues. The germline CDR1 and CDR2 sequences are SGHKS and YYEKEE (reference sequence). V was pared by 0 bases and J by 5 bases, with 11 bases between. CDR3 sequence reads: CASSLAGGRYGYTF. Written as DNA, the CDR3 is TGTGCCAGCAGCTTGGCCGGGGGAAGGTATGGCTACACCTTC.

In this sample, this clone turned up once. CDR3 DNA: TGCGCCAGCAGCGTAACAGGGGGCCACAATGAGCAGTTCTTC. As protein: CASSVTGGHNEQFF. This chain links TRBV5-1 with TRBJ2-1, with 9 bases fitting TRBD1. Germline assignment: CDR1 SGHRS and CDR2 YFSETQ. This CDR3 has 14 amino acids. V gave up 4 bases and J gave up 5 bases; unmatched junction bases: 4.

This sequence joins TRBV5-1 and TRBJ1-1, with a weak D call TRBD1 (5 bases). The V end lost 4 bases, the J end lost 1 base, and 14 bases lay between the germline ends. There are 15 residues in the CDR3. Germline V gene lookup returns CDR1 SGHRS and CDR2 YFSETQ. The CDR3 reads CASSATSGQNTEAFF. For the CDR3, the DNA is TGCGCCAGCAGCGCGACTTCCGGACAGAACACTGAAGCTTTCTTT. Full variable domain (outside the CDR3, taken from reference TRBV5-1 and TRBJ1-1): KAGVTQTPRYLIKTRGQQVTLSCSPISGHRSVSWYQQTPGQGLQFLFEYFSETQRNKGNFPGRFSGRQFSNSRSEMNVSTLELGDSALYLCASSATSGQNTEAFFGQGTRLTVV.

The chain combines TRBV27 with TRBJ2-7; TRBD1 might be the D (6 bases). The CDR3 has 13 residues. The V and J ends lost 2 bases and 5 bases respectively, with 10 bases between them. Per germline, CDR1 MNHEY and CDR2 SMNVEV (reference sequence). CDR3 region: CASSLGRGHEQYF. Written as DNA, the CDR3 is TGTGCCAGCAGTTTAGGCAGGGGTCACGAGCAGTACTTC.